This entry concerns a single T cell receptor (beta chain). Its target is not known. Using its own MiXCR run on the reads, TCRdb lists one record per CDR3 protein. The sample has approximately 730,000 distinct CDR3 sequences, 25% to 30% seen once. This entry belongs to a study of T cell repertoires in cytomegalovirus infection. Study as a whole: Use of recently identified HLA-C-restricted and well-studied HLA-B-restricted CMV epitopes was part of the study. Indicated by public TCR beta signatures were CMV infection and matching HLA type.

The V and J ends lost 2 bases and 3 bases respectively, with 22 bases between them. The CDR3 extends over 18 amino acids. Germline values: CDR1 SNHLY, CDR2 FYNNEI. Findings and limits, study-wide: There were HLA-C-restricted CMV-specific TCR beta clonotypes dominating the ex vivo response.

The V and J genes are TRBV2 and TRBJ1-1, with TRBD1 as a possible D gene (6 bases). Sequenced material: cultured CD8+ T cells from PBMCs, taken from culture after CMV antigen stimulation. The clonotype was recovered from a human donor in good health (CMV status not recorded). Some clones in this sample may be carry-over from other donors' samples. The DNA for the CDR3 is TGTGCCAGCAGTGAAAGTGGCGGGACAAAAAAGAGGGACACTGAAGCTTTCTTT. Translating gives CASSESGGTKKRDTEAFF. Drawing the rest from reference TRBV2 and TRBJ1-1, the complete variable domain is EPEVTQTPSHQVTQMGQEVILRCVPISNHLYFYWYRQILGQKVEFLVSFYNNEISEKSEIFDDQFSVERPDGSNFTLKIRSTKLEDSAMYFCASSESGGTKKRDTEAFFGQGTRLTVV.